This T cell receptor beta chain was captured by sequencing in a study of a mutant IDH1 vaccine in newly diagnosed glioma. Overall study: Of the patients given treatment, 62.5% were male and 37.5% were female, and a mean age of about 40 years was recorded. Whole-study results and caveats: Of the patients, 80% to 95% had vaccine-induced immune responses. It seemed that pseudoprogression was not linked to changes in the top peripheral T cell clonotypes.

Turning to this clone: Its antigen is currently unknown.

Time point noted: week 23, last vaccination. One vaccine dose held 300 ug of mutant IDH1 20-mer peptide and came with topical imiquimod. Patients carried new grade 3 or 4 IDH1-mutant astrocytomas lacking nuclear ATRX. Clones were read by immunoSEQ multiplex PCR, and TCRdb kept only the in-frame ones, dropping some. The table includes more than 25,000 clones, approximately 88% detected once. Unmatched junction bases numbered 7, after V lost 3 bases and J lost 7 bases. CDR1 SGHNT and CDR2 YYREEE come from the germline V gene (reference sequence). The CDR3 totals 16 residues. The material was PBMCs, obtained from a glioma patient whose treatment included an IDH1 peptide vaccine. This sequence joins TRBV5-4 and TRBJ2-2; TRBD2 aligns across 12 bases. The receptor was derived from a man aged 40-49 years with glioma. In DNA form, the CDR3 reads TGTGCCAGCAGCTCGACTAGCGGGAGTTACGTCGGGGAGCTGTTTTTT. It is translated as CASSSTSGSYVGELFF.